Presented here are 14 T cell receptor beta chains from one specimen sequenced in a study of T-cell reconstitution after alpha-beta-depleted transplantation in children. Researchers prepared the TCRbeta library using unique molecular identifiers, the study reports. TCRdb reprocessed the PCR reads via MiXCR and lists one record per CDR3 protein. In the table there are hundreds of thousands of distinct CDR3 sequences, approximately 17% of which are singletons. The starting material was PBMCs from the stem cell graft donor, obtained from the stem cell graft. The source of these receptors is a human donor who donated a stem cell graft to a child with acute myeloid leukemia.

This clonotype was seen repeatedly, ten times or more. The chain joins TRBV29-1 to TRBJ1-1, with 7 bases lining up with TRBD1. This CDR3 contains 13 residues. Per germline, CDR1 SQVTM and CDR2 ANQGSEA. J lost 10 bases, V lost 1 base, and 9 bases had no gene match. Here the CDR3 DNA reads TGCAGCGTTGAAGCAGGGGGAAGCGGGAGAGCTTTCTTT. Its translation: CSVEAGGSGRAFF.

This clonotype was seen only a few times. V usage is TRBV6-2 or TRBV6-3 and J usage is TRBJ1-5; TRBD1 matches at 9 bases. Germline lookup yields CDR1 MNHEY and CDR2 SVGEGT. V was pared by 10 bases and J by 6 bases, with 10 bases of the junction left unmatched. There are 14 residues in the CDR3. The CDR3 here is CATNAQGASQPQHF. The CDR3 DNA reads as TGTGCCACCAACGCACAGGGGGCGAGTCAGCCCCAGCATTTT.

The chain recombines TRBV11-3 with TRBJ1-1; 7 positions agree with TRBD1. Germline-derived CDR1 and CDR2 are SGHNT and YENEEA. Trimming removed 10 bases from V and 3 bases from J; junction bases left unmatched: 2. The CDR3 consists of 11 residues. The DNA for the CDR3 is TGTGCCATCCAGGGGGACACTGAAGCTTTCTTT. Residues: CAIQGDTEAFF.

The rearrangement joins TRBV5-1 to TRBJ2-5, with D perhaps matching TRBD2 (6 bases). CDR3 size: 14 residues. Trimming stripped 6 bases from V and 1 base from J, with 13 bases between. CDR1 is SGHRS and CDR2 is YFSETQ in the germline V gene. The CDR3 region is CASNTGELQETQYF. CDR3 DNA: TGCGCCAGCAATACGGGGGAACTCCAAGAGACCCAGTACTTC. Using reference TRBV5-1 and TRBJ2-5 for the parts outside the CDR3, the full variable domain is KAGVTQTPRYLIKTRGQQVTLSCSPISGHRSVSWYQQTPGQGLQFLFEYFSETQRNKGNFPGRFSGRQFSNSRSEMNVSTLELGDSALYLCASNTGELQETQYFGPGTRLLVL.

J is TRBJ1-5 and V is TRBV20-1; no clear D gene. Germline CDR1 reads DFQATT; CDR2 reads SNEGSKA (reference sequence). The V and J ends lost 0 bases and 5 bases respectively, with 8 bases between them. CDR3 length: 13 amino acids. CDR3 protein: CSARDGSYQPQHF. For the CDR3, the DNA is TGCAGTGCTAGAGATGGCAGTTATCAGCCCCAGCATTTT.

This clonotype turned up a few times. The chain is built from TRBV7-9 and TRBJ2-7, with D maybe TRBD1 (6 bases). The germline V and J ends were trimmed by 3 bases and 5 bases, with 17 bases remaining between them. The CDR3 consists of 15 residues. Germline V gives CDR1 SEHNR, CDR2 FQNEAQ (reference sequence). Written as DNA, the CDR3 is TGTGCCAGCAGCTTGCTGACAGGCTCATACCACGAGCAGTACTTC. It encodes CASSLLTGSYHEQYF.

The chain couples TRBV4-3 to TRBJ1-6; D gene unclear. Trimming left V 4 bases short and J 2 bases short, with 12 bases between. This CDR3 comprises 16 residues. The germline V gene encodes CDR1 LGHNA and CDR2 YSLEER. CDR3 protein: CASSRYGVPYNSPLHF. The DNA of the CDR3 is TGCGCCAGCAGCCGGTACGGGGTCCCCTATAATTCACCCCTCCACTTT.

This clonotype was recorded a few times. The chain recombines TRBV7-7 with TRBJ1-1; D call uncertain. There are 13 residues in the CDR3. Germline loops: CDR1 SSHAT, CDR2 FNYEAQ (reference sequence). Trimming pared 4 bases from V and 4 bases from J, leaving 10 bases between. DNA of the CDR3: TGTGCCAGCAGCTCCGGGCCACTCACTGAAGCTTTCTTT. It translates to CASSSGPLTEAFF.

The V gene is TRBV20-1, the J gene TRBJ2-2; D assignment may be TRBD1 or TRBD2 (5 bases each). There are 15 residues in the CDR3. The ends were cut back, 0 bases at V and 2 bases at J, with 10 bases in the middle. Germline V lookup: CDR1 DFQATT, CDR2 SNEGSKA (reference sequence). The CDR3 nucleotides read TGCAGTGCTAGAGAGGGACCTTTTAACACCGGGGAGCTGTTTTTT. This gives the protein CSAREGPFNTGELFF.

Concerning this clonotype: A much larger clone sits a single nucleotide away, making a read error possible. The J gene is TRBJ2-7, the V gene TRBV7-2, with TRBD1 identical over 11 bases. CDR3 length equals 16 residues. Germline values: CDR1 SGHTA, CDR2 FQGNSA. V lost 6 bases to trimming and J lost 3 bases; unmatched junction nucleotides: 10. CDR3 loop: CASSPTGGTGGYEQYF. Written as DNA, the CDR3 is TGTGCCAGCAGTCCAACTGGAGGGACAGGGGGCTACGAGCAGTACTTC.

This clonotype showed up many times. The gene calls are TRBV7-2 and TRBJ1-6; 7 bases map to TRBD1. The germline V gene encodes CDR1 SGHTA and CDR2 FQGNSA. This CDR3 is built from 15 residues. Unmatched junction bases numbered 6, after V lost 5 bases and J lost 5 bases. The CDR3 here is CASSIGTADNSPLHF. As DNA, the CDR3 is TGTGCCAGCAGCATTGGGACAGCAGATAATTCACCCCTCCACTTT.

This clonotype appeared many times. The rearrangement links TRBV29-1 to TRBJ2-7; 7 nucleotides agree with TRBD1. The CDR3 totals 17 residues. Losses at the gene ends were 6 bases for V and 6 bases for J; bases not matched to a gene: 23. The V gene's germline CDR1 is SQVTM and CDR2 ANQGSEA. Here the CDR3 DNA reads TGCAGCGTGCGACTATTTGGGACAGAGCCATCCGAGGGCGAGCAGTACTTC. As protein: CSVRLFGTEPSEGEQYF.

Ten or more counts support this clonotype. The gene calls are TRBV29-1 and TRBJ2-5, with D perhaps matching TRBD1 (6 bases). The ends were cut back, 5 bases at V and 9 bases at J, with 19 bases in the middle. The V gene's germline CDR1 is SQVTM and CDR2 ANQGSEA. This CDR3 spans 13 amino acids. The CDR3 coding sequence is TGCAGCGTTTTTAGGACAGAGTCTCTGGCCCAGTACTTC. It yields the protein CSVFRTESLAQYF.

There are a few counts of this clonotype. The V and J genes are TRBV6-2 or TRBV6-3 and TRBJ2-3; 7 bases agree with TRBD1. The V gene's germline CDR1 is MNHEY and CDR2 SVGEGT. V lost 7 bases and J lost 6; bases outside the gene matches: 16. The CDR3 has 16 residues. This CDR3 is CASTSRNRGRRDTQYF. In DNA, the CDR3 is TGTGCCAGCACTTCGCGGAACAGGGGAAGAAGGGATACGCAGTATTTT.